This T cell receptor beta chain appears in the sequencing data of a study of T cell repertoires in cytomegalovirus infection (dated by TCRdb to the late 2010s). Turning to the overall study: Because public TCR beta signatures pointed to carriage of CMV infection together with the matching HLA type, the HLA type of each donor mattered for the analysis. The paper's findings and limits, for the study overall: In the ex vivo response, HLA-C-restricted CMV-specific TCR beta clonotypes were dominant, and in two of eight donors the single most frequent clonotype came from this HLA-C-restricted group. In both this cohort and an independent approximately 370-donor cohort, the cumulative frequency of public TCR beta family members distinguished carriers of CMV infection plus the relevant HLA type.

As for this clonotype: Its binding antigen is unknown. No quality values exist for individual bases; no much larger clone is one base distant.

TCRdb shows the sequencer as Illumina HiSeq 1500. TCRdb itself trimmed the public reads at Q25 with fastp, ran MiXCR and retained productive beta chains. Rows are combined by CDR3 protein, so each entry shows the most common genes and DNA. This sample comprises 740,000 or so distinct CDR3 sequences, under 40% of them detected only once. About 2.8% of the sample rests with the top ten. Trimming accounts for 4 bases at V and 0 bases at J, while the number of junction bases matched to no gene is 9. The CDR3 goes from the cysteine to the phenylalanine over 18 residues. Here the CDR3 DNA is all that survives: 54 bases in frame from base 1. The germline V gene sets CDR1 to LGHNA and CDR2 to YNFKEQ.

Recombination linked TRBV4-2 to TRBJ2-6; the junction holds 7 bases that match TRBD1. The sequenced material came from PBMCs. The receptor's source is a human donor in good health (CMV status not recorded). Some clones in this sample may be carry-over from other donors' samples. The CDR3 sequence is CASSLDRVESSGANVLTF. The nucleotide sequence reads TGTGCCAGCAGCCTTGACAGGGTCGAGAGCTCTGGGGCCAACGTCCTGACTTTC.